Below are 5 T cell receptor beta chains sequenced from a single sample in a study of T-cell reconstitution after alpha-beta-depleted transplantation in children. A library of TCRbeta sequences, prepared with unique molecular identifiers, was generated. MiXCR, applied by TCRdb to the PCR reads, yields one record per CDR3 protein. The sample consists of about 230,000 distinct CDR3 sequences, 12% of them appearing once. Sequences were derived from PBMCs from the stem cell graft donor, sampled from the stem cell graft. These TCRs come from a human donor who donated a stem cell graft to a child with acute lymphoblastic leukemia.

This clonotype has more than one count but fewer than ten. The rearrangement joins TRBV6-5 to TRBJ2-2; 15 bases are shared with TRBD2. This CDR3 contains 17 residues. Per the germline V gene, CDR1 is MNHEY and CDR2 is SVGAGI. V lost 4 bases and J lost 1; bases outside the gene matches: 1. In nucleotides, the CDR3 is TGTGCCAGCAGTTTGGGACTAGCGGGAGGGAACACCGGGGAGCTGTTTTTT. Its protein product is CASSLGLAGGNTGELFF.

This clonotype was counted at least ten times. V usage is TRBV18 and J usage is TRBJ1-1; TRBD1 aligns across 7 bases. This CDR3 has 14 amino acids. Per the germline V gene, CDR1 is KGHSH and CDR2 is LQKENI. The V gene end was trimmed by 1 base and the J gene end by 4 bases; junction bases not matched to a gene: 3. The CDR3 protein is CASSPQGAPTEAFF. The CDR3 nucleotides are TGTGCCAGCTCACCACAGGGGGCGCCCACTGAAGCTTTCTTT.

For this clonotype: A single base separates this from a much larger clone, so it may be a read error. No conserved phenylalanine or tryptophan ends this CDR3, so it is likely a read error. The chain recombines TRBV11-2 with TRBJ1-4; 8 bases line up with TRBD1. The V segment lost 5 bases and the J segment 2 bases; nucleotides outside the gene matches: 4. From germline, CDR1 is SGHAT and CDR2 FQNNGV. The CDR3 runs 15 residues. CDR3 DNA sequence: TGTGCCAGCAGCGCACGGACAGGGACTAATGAAAAACTGTTTTTG. This sequence encodes CASSARTGTNEKLFL.

This clonotype came up many times. The chain combines TRBV6-2 or TRBV6-3 with TRBJ2-7; no reliable D call. Germline assignment: CDR1 MNHEY and CDR2 SVGEGT. Trimming pared 2 bases from V and 5 bases from J, leaving 7 bases between. This CDR3 contains 12 residues. CDR3 DNA sequence: TGTGCCAGCAGTTACAATGCGGACGAGCAGTACTTC. This codes for CASSYNADEQYF.

This chain uses TRBV6-1 with TRBJ2-3; the D call may be TRBD1 or TRBD2 (5 bases each). Between the trimmed V and J ends, which lost 10 bases and 3 bases, there was a span of 14 bases. The CDR3 is 13 residues long. The germline V gene has CDR1 MNHNS and CDR2 SASEGT. The DNA of the CDR3 is TGTGCCACCCGGGACCGAAAAACAGATACGCAGTATTTT. It encodes CATRDRKTDTQYF.